Reported below is one T cell receptor beta chain. What it binds is unknown. The authors reverse transcribed all of the isolated RNA, so sequencing captured expressed TCRB transcripts. Produced via immunoSEQ multiplex PCR; TCRdb's table is partial and in-frame only. The repertoire holds hundreds of thousands of clones, with 15% as singletons. This specimen comes from a study of beta chain features in type 1 diabetes. Overall study: Healthy donors and patients showed comparable age, gender and cell yields. Notes on the study in general: Although PCR might favor shorter templates, it would do so equally in patients and controls. For Type 1 diabetes patients, all four CD4+ subsets carried TCRB CDR3s that were moderately but significantly shorter.

CD45RO/CCR7/CD25/CD127/CD95/CD27 separated CD4+ naive, central memory, regulatory and stem cell-like memory cells by sorting. The V and J ends lost 1 base and 15 bases respectively, with 7 bases between them. Germline values: CDR1 SEHNR, CDR2 FQNEAQ (reference sequence). The CDR3 covers 10 residues. The chain recombines TRBV7-9 with TRBJ2-1; D is unresolved. Sequencing was done on a sample of naive CD4+ T cells from blood. This clonotype was sampled from a man aged 18 to 29 in good health. The CDR3 sequence is CASSLGRLFF. As DNA, the CDR3 is TGTGCCAGCAGCTTAGGGCGTTTGTTCTTC.